This T cell receptor beta chain comes out of a study of shared clonotypes between healthy human individuals. Comments on this clone: No antigen is known for it. The sample carries other DNA sequences with the same CDR3.

The V gene end was trimmed by 5 bases and the J gene end by 0 bases; junction bases not matched to a gene: 3. In germline, CDR1 is MNHEY, CDR2 SMNVEV (reference sequence). There are 15 residues in the CDR3. Study results and caveats: Only blood samples were collected, and tissue repertoires likely differ. Among donors, clonotype sharing was expected to be affected by sequencing depth.

Each cell subset's genomic DNA was divided evenly among several immunoSEQ plates. Per the original methods: Junction-only sequences without quality scores were provided by ImmunoSEQ, so filtering was different. Some clones are missing from TCRdb's copy, which holds only in-frame ones; the method was immunoSEQ multiplex PCR. D and trimming were read from the DNA, whereas the V and J calls and clone size are those reported in that table. This table holds 550,000 to 800,000 clones, 90% found once. Material for sequencing was memory CD8+ T cells from PBMCs. Subset of the sample: CD45RO+ cells pooled with CCR7-negative TemRA cells. The chain is built from TRBV27 and TRBJ2-7; 11 nucleotides match TRBD2. The receptor was isolated from a man aged 18 to 29 in good health. Some clones in this sample may be carry-over from other donors' samples. CDR3: CASSPGTSGSYEQYF. In DNA form, the CDR3 reads TGTGCCAGCAGTCCCGGGACTAGCGGCTCCTACGAGCAGTACTTC.